This is a list of T cell receptor beta chains from one sample in a study of Ad26.COV2.S vaccination and SARS-CoV-2 variants. Measured with immunoSEQ multiplex PCR; TCRdb has only the in-frame clones, and not every one. The sample holds about 350,000 clones, about 90% seen once. Sequenced here: peripheral blood, sampled after recovery from COVID-19. Every receptor here comes from a human donor who had recovered from COVID-19. CDR3s include the opening cysteine and the closing phenylalanine or tryptophan. The D gene is left open where the match is weak. Only some rows state a clone size, as once, few, many or a class for expanded clones.

j_gene: TRBJ2-2
len: 15
v_gene: TRBV5-1
d_gene: .
abundance: .
CDR3nt: TGCGCCAGCAGCGCCCGGGTCGCGAACACCGGGGAGCTGTTTTTT
CDR3aa: CASSARVANTGELFF

j_gene: TRBJ1-2
len: 14
v_gene: TRBV19
d_gene: TRBD1
abundance: .
CDR3nt: TGTGCCAGTAGCCCGACAGGGGAGGGCTATGGCTACACCTTC
CDR3aa: CASSPTGEGYGYTF

j_gene: TRBJ1-1
len: 12
v_gene: TRBV2
d_gene: .
abundance: .
CDR3nt: TGTGCCACTCCCAGAGGGGAGGCTGAAGCTTTCTTT
CDR3aa: CATPRGEAEAFF

j_gene: TRBJ2-5
len: 15
v_gene: TRBV7-9
d_gene: TRBD2
abundance: .
CDR3nt: TGTGCCAGCAGCTTGGGACTAGCGGGGGAAGAGACCCAGTACTTC
CDR3aa: CASSLGLAGEETQYF

j_gene: TRBJ1-2
len: 17
v_gene: TRBV2
d_gene: .
abundance: .
CDR3nt: TGTGCCAGCAGTGAAGGGGGAAGCGCTAGAGCTAACTATGGCTACACCTTC
CDR3aa: CASSEGGSARANYGYTF

j_gene: TRBJ1-2
len: 13
v_gene: TRBV25-1
d_gene: .
abundance: .
CDR3nt: TGTGCCAGCTCACAGGCGTCCTACTATGGCTACACCTTC
CDR3aa: CASSQASYYGYTF

j_gene: TRBJ2-7
len: 15
v_gene: TRBV7-9
d_gene: TRBD1
abundance: .
CDR3nt: TGTGCCAGCAGCGGGGAGGGACAGGGATCCGTCGAGCAGTACTTC
CDR3aa: CASSGEGQGSVEQYF

j_gene: TRBJ2-3
len: 14
v_gene: TRBV5-4
d_gene: .
abundance: .
CDR3nt: TGTGCCAGCAGTCACCCCCCTAGCACAGATACGCAGTATTTT
CDR3aa: CASSHPPSTDTQYF

j_gene: TRBJ2-7
len: 18
v_gene: TRBV3-1/TRBV3-2
d_gene: TRBD2
abundance: .
CDR3nt: TGTGCCAGCAGCCAGGAGACCTCCGAAGCGGGGGTGCGCTACGAGCAGTACTTC
CDR3aa: CASSQETSEAGVRYEQYF

j_gene: TRBJ2-6
len: 16
v_gene: TRBV2
d_gene: .
abundance: once
CDR3nt: TGTGCCAGCAGGCGGGACTTAGGTACTGGGGCCAACGTCCTGACTTTC
CDR3aa: CASRRDLGTGANVLTF

j_gene: TRBJ1-2
len: 14
v_gene: TRBV5-4
d_gene: .
abundance: .
CDR3nt: TGTGCCAGCAGCTTGATTGGGTCAGGGGTAGGCTACACCTTC
CDR3aa: CASSLIGSGVGYTF

j_gene: TRBJ2-7
len: 12
v_gene: TRBV6-5
d_gene: .
abundance: .
CDR3nt: TGTGCCAGCAGCCTAACAGGGTACGAGCAGTACTTC
CDR3aa: CASSLTGYEQYF

j_gene: TRBJ2-2
len: 17
v_gene: TRBV6-4
d_gene: TRBD2
abundance: .
CDR3nt: TGTGCCAGCACTGCGACTAGCGGGGGGGCTAACACCGGGGAGCTGTTTTTT
CDR3aa: CASTATSGGANTGELFF

j_gene: TRBJ1-1
len: 14
v_gene: TRBV7-9
d_gene: .
abundance: .
CDR3nt: TGTGCCAGCAGCAAACCCAGGGGAGGGACTGAAGCTTTCTTT
CDR3aa: CASSKPRGGTEAFF